Sequencing of this TCR beta chain was carried out in a study of CD8 T cells in ankylosing spondylitis. TCR beta libraries were made by quantitative 5'-RACE with molecular barcodes. MiXCR, applied by TCRdb to the 5' RACE reads, yields one record per CDR3 protein. The profile shows 230,000 or so distinct CDR3 sequences, 15% to 20% of them singletons. Whole-study findings and limits: There were earlier reports of some motif variants in reactive arthritis synovial fluid and blood.

This clonotype was found many times. No antigen is known for it. This CDR3 comprises 14 residues. With 3 bases clipped from V and 0 bases from J, the junction kept 3 bases outside the gene matches. Germline CDR1 reads SQVTM; CDR2 reads ANQGSEA. Input material: blood, either unsorted or a sorted T cell fraction (not recorded which). The clonotype comes from a male donor with ankylosing spondylitis or in good health (not recorded which). The chain links TRBV29-1 to TRBJ2-7, with 9 bases that match TRBD1. The CDR3, as DNA: TGCAGCGTTGACCCGACAGGGGGCTCCTACGAGCAGTACTTC. Its protein is CSVDPTGGSYEQYF.